This T cell receptor (beta chain) was sequenced in a study of cytomegalovirus exposure and HLA in healthy donors. PCR primers comprised 60 Vbeta and 13 Jbeta primers. The protocol was immunoSEQ multiplex PCR, while the TCRdb copy is restricted to in-frame clones and leaves out a portion. This sample has approximately 100,000 clones; about 74% occur once, and the top ten carry 16%. Study results and caveats: In a later analysis, TCR association rates varied by HLA locus: DRB1 most, HLA-C fewest.

This clone was found a few times. The antigen is not known. The length of the CDR3 is 18 residues. V and J are TRBV1 and TRBJ1-1; the D call TRBD1 from the table was never checked on the DNA. TRBV1 is given as a pseudogene. The receptor was isolated from a man aged 55 to 70 in good health and CMV-seropositive. The source material was PBMCs. The CDR3 sequence: CTSSQDTGKTGDNTEAFF. The CDR3 coding sequence is TGCACCAGCAGCCAAGATACAGGGAAGACAGGGGACAACACTGAAGCTTTCTTT.